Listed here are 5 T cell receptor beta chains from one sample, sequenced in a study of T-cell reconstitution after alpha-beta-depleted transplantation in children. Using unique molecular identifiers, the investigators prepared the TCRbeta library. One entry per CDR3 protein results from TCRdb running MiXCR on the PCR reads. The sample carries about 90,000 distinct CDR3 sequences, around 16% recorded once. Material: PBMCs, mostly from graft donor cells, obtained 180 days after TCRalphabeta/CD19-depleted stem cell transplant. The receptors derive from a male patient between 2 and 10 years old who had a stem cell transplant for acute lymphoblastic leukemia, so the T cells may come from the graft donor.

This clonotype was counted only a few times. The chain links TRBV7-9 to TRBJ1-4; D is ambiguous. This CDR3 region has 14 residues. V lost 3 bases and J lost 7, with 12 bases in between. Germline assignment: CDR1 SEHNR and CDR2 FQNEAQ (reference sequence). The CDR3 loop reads CASSLGGRFEKLFF. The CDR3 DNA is TGTGCCAGCAGCTTGGGAGGACGTTTTGAAAAACTGTTTTTT.

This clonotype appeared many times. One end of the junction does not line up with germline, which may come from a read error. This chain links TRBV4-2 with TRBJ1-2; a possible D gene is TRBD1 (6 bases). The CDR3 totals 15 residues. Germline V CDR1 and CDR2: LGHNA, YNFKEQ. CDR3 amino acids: CASSQDLGTRPKRDF. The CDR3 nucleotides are TGTGCCAGCAGCCAAGATCTCGGGACAAGGCCGAAGAGGGACTTC.

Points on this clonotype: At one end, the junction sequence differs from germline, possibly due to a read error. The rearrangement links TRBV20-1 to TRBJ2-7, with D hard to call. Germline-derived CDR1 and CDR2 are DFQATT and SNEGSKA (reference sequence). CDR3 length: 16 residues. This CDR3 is CCARDEYGPGVYEQYF. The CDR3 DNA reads TGCTGTGCTAGAGATGAATACGGACCGGGCGTCTACGAGCAGTACTTC.

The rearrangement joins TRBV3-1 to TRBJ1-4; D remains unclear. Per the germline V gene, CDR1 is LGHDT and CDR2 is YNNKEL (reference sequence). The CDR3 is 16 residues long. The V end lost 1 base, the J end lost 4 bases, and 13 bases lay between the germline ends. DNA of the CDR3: TGTGCCAGCAGCCAAGTCAGCGCCGGTCTTAATGAAAAACTGTTTTTT. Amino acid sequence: CASSQVSAGLNEKLFF.

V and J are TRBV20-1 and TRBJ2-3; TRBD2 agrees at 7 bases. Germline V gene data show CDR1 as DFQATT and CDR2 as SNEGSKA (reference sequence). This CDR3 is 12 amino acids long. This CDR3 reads CSPWEGPDTQYF. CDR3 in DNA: TGCAGCCCGTGGGAGGGGCCGGATACGCAGTATTTT.